A single sample is the source of the 28 T cell receptor beta chains below, sequenced in a study of T cell clonality in common variable immunodeficiency. Study conclusions and caveats: Fewer deletions and N-nucleotide insertions were reportedly seen in common variable immunodeficiency TCR beta sequences.

These receptors lack a known antigen. Repertoires were generated with immunoSEQ multiplex PCR, while TCRdb's copy carries only in-frame clones and drops some. The sample has about 30,000 clones, none seen only once; the top ten hold 5% to 6.5%. The sequenced sample was peripheral blood mononuclear cells. The receptors were sampled from a human donor with common variable immunodeficiency.

In this sample, this clone turned up many times. The CDR3 extends 3 residues past the end of the read, so its final part is completed from the germline J gene. The V call is TRBV19, the J call TRBJ2-3; TRBD1 aligns across 8 bases. The CDR3 is 13 amino acids. Germline loops: CDR1 LNHDA, CDR2 SQIVND (reference sequence). V was clipped by 8 bases and J by 5 bases; unmatched bases: 6. CDR3 in amino acids: CASLDRVIDTQYF. Incomplete CDR3 DNA: TGTGCCAGTCTGGACAGGGTAATAGATACG.

For this clone: The read terminates 3 residues ahead of where the CDR3 ends, so the germline J gene completes it. The chain is built from TRBV19 and TRBJ2-2; 9 nucleotides match TRBD1. This CDR3 has 17 amino acids. V shed 5 bases and J 6 bases; nucleotides not matched to a gene: 13. Per germline, CDR1 LNHDA and CDR2 SQIVND (reference sequence). The sequenced part of the CDR3 DNA is TGTGCCAGTAGTTCCGGGACAGGGTTTAGACGGGCCGGGGAG. Its translation is CASSSGTGFRRAGE. The CDR3 in its entirety is CASSSGTGFRRAGELFF. The full variable domain, completed using reference TRBV19 and TRBJ2-2, is DGGITQSPKYLFRKEGQNVTLSCEQNLNHDAMYWYRQDPGQGLRLIYYSQIVNDFQKGDIAEGYSVSREKKESFPLTVTSAQKNPTAFYLCASSSGTGFRRAGELFFGEGSRLTVL.

This clone was observed many times. The sequenced fragment ends 3 residues before the CDR3 boundary, so the rest is inferred from the germline J gene. The J gene is TRBJ2-7, the V gene TRBV18, with TRBD1 matching 9 bases. Trimming cost V 3 bases and J 5 bases; bases outside gene matches: 8. CDR3 length: 15 residues. CDR1 is KGHSH, CDR2 LQKENI, per germline. CDR3 sequence: CASSPTGQGTHEQYF. The sequenced part of the CDR3 DNA is TGTGCCAGCTCACCTACGGGACAGGGTACCCACGAG.

As to this clone: The CDR3 goes on 3 residues after the read ends, and that part is filled in from the germline J gene. The chain uses TRBV19 and TRBJ2-3; perhaps TRBD1 as D (6 bases). Germline V lookup: CDR1 LNHDA, CDR2 SQIVND (reference sequence). The V and J ends lost 11 bases and 6 bases respectively, with 27 bases between them. CDR3 length: 16 amino acids. The CDR3 bases that were read are TGTGCCGGACGGGGCTCTGGGGACACAGATAGCGATACG. Its protein product is CAGRGSGDTDSDT. The CDR3 in its entirety is CAGRGSGDTDSDTQYF.

This clone was recorded many times. The read ends 3 residues before the CDR3 terminus; that terminus is restored from the germline J gene. V and J are TRBV4-1 and TRBJ2-1; 12 bases align to TRBD2. Germline V gives CDR1 MGHRA, CDR2 YSYEKL. The trim removed 9 bases at V and 6 bases at J, leaving 9 bases unmatched. The length of the CDR3 is 15 residues. The CDR3 protein is CASSQPGLAGNEQFF. CDR3 bases read: TGCGCCAGTTCTCAACCGGGACTAGCGGGCAATGAG.

Regarding this clone: The read ends 3 residues early relative to the CDR3; the germline J gene fills the gap. J is TRBJ2-2 and V is TRBV7-2; a weak D match, TRBD2 (7 bases). This CDR3 is 15 amino acids long. CDR1 and CDR2 from the germline V gene are SGHTA and FQGNSA. The V gene lost 5 bases and the J gene lost 4 bases, with 14 bases spanning the gap. CDR3 in amino acids: CASSPGAGVTGELFF. CDR3 DNA (partial): TGTGCCAGCAGCCCAGGGGCGGGGGTCACCGGGGAG.

This clone was counted ten times or more. The read is 3 residues too short to cover the CDR3 end, so that end is filled in from the germline J gene. The J gene is TRBJ2-1, the V gene TRBV6-2 or TRBV6-3; 14 positions agree with TRBD2. This CDR3 spans 16 amino acids. The V gene's germline CDR1 is MNHEY and CDR2 SVGEGT. J was trimmed by 6 bases and V by 3 bases; bases with no gene match: 4. The DNA read from the CDR3 is TGTGCCAGCAGTTATCTCGGGACTAGCGGGGGCAATGAG. Translation gives CASSYLGTSGGNE. The CDR3 in its entirety is CASSYLGTSGGNEQFF.

This clone was observed a handful of times. The read ends 3 residues shy of where the CDR3 ends; the end is completed using the germline J gene. The V and J genes are TRBV20-1 and TRBJ2-7; 10 nucleotides line up with TRBD1. J lost 3 bases, V lost 3 bases, and 5 bases had no gene match. The CDR3 consists of 14 residues. Germline CDR1 reads DFQATT; CDR2 reads SNEGSKA (reference sequence). CDR3 residues: CSASWGQGFYEQYF. The CDR3 DNA, read in part, is TGCAGTGCTAGTTGGGGACAGGGGTTCTACGAG.

In this sample, this clone turned up a few times. Read coverage stops 3 residues before the CDR3 terminus; the germline J gene supplies the remainder. This chain joins TRBV7-9 and TRBJ2-7, with 7 positions matching TRBD2. CDR1 is SEHNR, CDR2 FQNEAQ, per germline (reference sequence). This CDR3 has 13 residues. Trimming took 5 bases from V and 2 from J; bases not matched to a gene: 3. CDR3 DNA, as far as it was read: TGTGCCAGCAGCGGGACTATTACCTACGAG. Translated, it gives CASSGTITYE. The CDR3 in full is CASSGTITYEQYF. The complete variable domain, with remaining parts taken from reference TRBV7-9 and TRBJ2-7, reads DTGVSQNPRHKITKRGQNVTFRCDPISEHNRLYWYRQTLGQGPEFLTYFQNEAQLEKSRLLSDRFSAERPKGSFSTLEIQRTEQGDSAMYLCASSGTITYEQYFGPGTRLTVT.

This clone was recorded many times. The CDR3 goes on 3 residues after the read ends, and that part is filled in from the germline J gene. This chain uses TRBV5-1 with TRBJ1-2; D is unresolved. Germline CDR1 reads SGHRS; CDR2 reads YFSETQ. With 4 bases removed from V and 1 base from J, the gap between germline ends came to 17 bases. This CDR3 contains 16 residues. CDR3 sequence reads: CASSPSPDTNNYGYTF. The sequenced CDR3 bases are TGCGCCAGCAGCCCCAGCCCTGACACAAATAACTATGGC.

At least ten counts were recorded for this clone. The read gets to within 3 residues of the CDR3 end, and the germline J gene fills in the rest. This rearrangement joins TRBV4-1 to TRBJ2-5, with 7 bases that match TRBD2. The germline V gene encodes CDR1 MGHRA and CDR2 YSYEKL. The CDR3 contains 15 residues. Trimming at V came to 0 bases and at J to 6 bases, leaving 7 bases not matched to a gene. CDR3 sequence: CASSQDRTSQKTQYF. CDR3 bases read: TGCGCCAGCAGCCAAGATAGGACTAGTCAAAAGACC.

This clone was picked up many times. CDR3 region: CASSLRGEGGELFF. The covered CDR3 bases are TGTGCCAGCAGTCTACGGGGGGAGGGCGGGGAG. The chain uses TRBV2 and TRBJ2-2; 7 bases agree with TRBD2. The read finishes 3 residues shy of the CDR3 end, and the germline J gene is used to complete it. Germline assignment: CDR1 SNHLY and CDR2 FYNNEI. This CDR3 spans 14 amino acids. V trimming: 5 bases; J trimming: 7 bases; junction bases outside the gene matches: 7. Variable domain in full (rest from reference TRBV2 and TRBJ2-2): EPEVTQTPSHQVTQMGQEVILRCVPISNHLYFYWYRQILGQKVEFLVSFYNNEISEKSEIFDDQFSVERPDGSNFTLKIRSTKLEDSAMYFCASSLRGEGGELFFGEGSRLTVL.

This clone was counted at least ten times. The CDR3 end is not reached by the read, which stops 3 residues before it; the germline J gene fills it in. This sequence joins TRBV19 and TRBJ2-5, with D maybe TRBD2 (5 bases). CDR3 size: 14 residues. Germline V gene sequence: CDR1 LNHDA, CDR2 SQIVND (reference sequence). V lost 5 bases to trimming and J lost 2 bases, with 12 bases between them. The CDR3 bases that were read are TGTGCCAGTAGTCTCGCCGGGGAGCAAGAGACC. Translation: CASSLAGEQET. The CDR3 as a whole reads CASSLAGEQETQYF. Based on the CDR3 plus reference TRBV19 and TRBJ2-5, the full variable domain is DGGITQSPKYLFRKEGQNVTLSCEQNLNHDAMYWYRQDPGQGLRLIYYSQIVNDFQKGDIAEGYSVSREKKESFPLTVTSAQKNPTAFYLCASSLAGEQETQYFGPGTRLLVL.

The CDR3 DNA, read in part, is TGTGCCAGCAGTGAATGGGTGAAGGGGCCAAACTATGGC. Residues: CASSEWVKGPNYG. The full-length CDR3 reads as CASSEWVKGPNYGYTF. V is TRBV6-1 and J is TRBJ1-2, with D perhaps TRBD1 (5 bases). The CDR3 end is not reached by the read, which stops 3 residues before it; the germline J gene fills it in. Between the trimmed V and J ends, which lost 2 bases and 2 bases, there was a span of 15 bases. This CDR3 spans 16 amino acids. CDR1 MNHNS and CDR2 SASEGT come from the germline V gene.

This clone came up many times. The sequenced fragment ends 3 residues before the CDR3 boundary, so the rest is inferred from the germline J gene. V and J are TRBV30 and TRBJ1-4; the match to TRBD1 covers 9 bases. The germline gives CDR1 GTSNPN, CDR2 SVGIG (reference sequence). V gave up 4 bases and J gave up 7 bases; unmatched junction bases: 7. This CDR3 spans 14 amino acids. The CDR3 spells CAWNYGQGIEKLFF. The sequenced CDR3 bases are TGTGCCTGGAACTATGGACAGGGGATTGAAAAA.

This clone was picked up many times. The CDR3 extends 3 residues past the end of the read, so its final part is completed from the germline J gene. V and J are TRBV29-1 and TRBJ2-7; TRBD1 might be the D (5 bases). Germline V gives CDR1 SQVTM, CDR2 ANQGSEA. Trimming took off 7 bases at V and 1 base at J, with 11 bases between the two ends. There are 12 residues in the CDR3. CDR3 amino acids: CSALTDSYEQYF. CDR3 bases read: TGCAGCGCTCTGACAGATTCCTACGAG.

Regarding this clone: The read stops 3 residues short of the end of the CDR3; the missing end is completed from the germline J gene. This sequence joins TRBV19 and TRBJ2-7, with TRBD1 matching over 9 bases. The CDR3 sequence is 16 residues long. Germline assignment: CDR1 LNHDA and CDR2 SQIVND (reference sequence). V lost 7 bases and J lost 6; bases outside the gene matches: 16. The chain's CDR3 is CASIRPSPGQGCEQYF. CDR3 DNA (partial): TGTGCCAGTATCCGCCCTAGCCCGGGACAGGGCTGCGAG.

This clone was counted only a few times. The CDR3 extends 3 residues past the end of the read, so its final part is completed from the germline J gene. The rearrangement uses TRBV5-1 and TRBJ2-3, with 10 bases identical to TRBD1. The CDR3 is made up of 15 amino acids. V gave up 5 bases and J gave up 4 bases; unmatched junction bases: 7. Germline CDR1 reads SGHRS; CDR2 reads YFSETQ. The CDR3 DNA, read in part, is TGCGCCAGCAGACCCGGGACAGGGGTGCCAGATACG. Protein sequence: CASRPGTGVPDT. The full CDR3 protein is CASRPGTGVPDTQYF.

The table lists this clone with a few counts. The read ends 3 residues early relative to the CDR3; the germline J gene fills the gap. V gene TRBV7-9 combines with J gene TRBJ2-5; D is perhaps TRBD1 (6 bases). This CDR3 region has 13 residues. Trimming removed 5 bases from V and 6 bases from J, with 13 bases in between. Germline loops: CDR1 SEHNR, CDR2 FQNEAQ (reference sequence). The covered CDR3 bases are TGTGCCAGCAGCGGATGGGGGCTAAAGACC. This sequence encodes CASSGWGLKT. The full CDR3 protein is CASSGWGLKTQYF.

In this sample, this clone turned up many times. The sequence runs out 3 residues before the end of the CDR3; the remainder is reconstructed from the germline J gene. This chain joins TRBV20-1 and TRBJ2-3; 11 bases are shared with TRBD2. V lost 6 bases to trimming and J lost 3 bases; unmatched junction nucleotides: 14. The CDR3 has 17 amino acids. The germline gives CDR1 DFQATT, CDR2 SNEGSKA (reference sequence). The CDR3 region is CSAFTSGGSSGTDTQYF. The covered CDR3 bases are TGCAGTGCCTTTACTAGCGGGGGCTCAAGTGGGACAGATACG.

The sample holds many counts of this clone. The read halts 3 residues ahead of the CDR3 end, with the missing end drawn from the germline J gene. This chain uses TRBV6-2 or TRBV6-3 with TRBJ2-7; no clear D gene. Trimming took 2 bases from V and 4 from J, leaving 3 bases between them. The CDR3 is 11 residues long. CDR1 and CDR2 (germline): MNHEY, SVGEGT. CDR3 bases read: TGTGCCAGCAGTTACCCGTACGAG. It translates to CASSYPYE. The CDR3, in full, reads CASSYPYEQYF.

Turning to this clone: The read ends 3 residues shy of where the CDR3 ends; the end is completed using the germline J gene. The gene calls are TRBV19 and TRBJ2-5; TRBD2 agrees at 12 bases. This CDR3 is 17 amino acids long. The V gene's germline CDR1 is LNHDA and CDR2 SQIVND (reference sequence). J was trimmed by 5 bases and V by 3 bases; bases with no gene match: 10. The sequenced part of the CDR3 DNA is TGTGCCAGTAGTATCGGACTAGCGGGGATTCCGGGTGAGACC. Translating it yields CASSIGLAGIPGET. The whole CDR3 protein reads CASSIGLAGIPGETQYF.

On this clone itself: The CDR3 goes on 3 residues after the read ends, and that part is filled in from the germline J gene. The V call is TRBV30, the J call TRBJ2-3; D is unclear. The germline V and J ends were trimmed by 4 bases and 6 bases, with 11 bases remaining between them. Germline loops: CDR1 GTSNPN, CDR2 SVGIG (reference sequence). The CDR3 extends over 12 amino acids. CDR3 bases read: TGTGCCTGGACCAAAAGGTGGGATACG. The encoded protein is CAWTKRWDT. The full CDR3 reads CAWTKRWDTQYF.

The table lists this clone with a few counts. The read gets to within 3 residues of the CDR3 end, and the germline J gene fills in the rest. This chain links TRBV30 with TRBJ1-2; possibly TRBD1 for D (5 bases). Looked up from germline, CDR1 is GTSNPN and CDR2 is SVGIG (reference sequence). The CDR3 is 13 residues long. The germline V and J ends were trimmed by 0 bases and 7 bases, with 12 bases remaining between them. The CDR3 is CAWSVGQGGGYTF. The covered CDR3 bases are TGTGCCTGGAGTGTTGGGCAGGGAGGTGGC.

This clone came up a few times. From the germline J gene comes the end of the CDR3, since the read stops 3 residues before it. The J gene is TRBJ1-2, the V gene TRBV18, with D possibly TRBD1 on 6 matching bases. Trimming left V 3 bases short and J 6 bases short, with 14 bases between. Germline lookup yields CDR1 KGHSH and CDR2 LQKENI. The CDR3 is 14 residues long. This CDR3 is CASSPISGTHGYTF. The sequenced part of the CDR3 DNA is TGTGCCAGCTCACCCATTTCCGGGACACATGGC.

As to this clone: The read comes to an end 3 residues before the CDR3 does, leaving the germline J gene to fill in the end. This chain uses TRBV11-2 with TRBJ2-7, with 7 bases fitting TRBD2. V was clipped by 5 bases and J by 4 bases; unmatched bases: 11. CDR3 size: 15 residues. In germline, CDR1 is SGHAT, CDR2 FQNNGV. The CDR3 DNA, read in part, is TGTGCCAGCAGCAAGAATTCCCGGGGGGATTACGAG. Its translation is CASSKNSRGDYE. The complete CDR3 protein is CASSKNSRGDYEQYF.

Points on this clone: The read is 3 residues too short to cover the CDR3 end, so that end is filled in from the germline J gene. The J gene is TRBJ2-1, the V gene TRBV7-6; weak D call: TRBD1 (6 bases). This CDR3 spans 15 amino acids. The ends were cut back, 2 bases at V and 4 bases at J, with 12 bases in the middle. Germline assignment: CDR1 SGHVS and CDR2 FNYEAQ. This chain's CDR3 is CASSLSRGPYNEQFF. CDR3 DNA, as far as it was read: TGTGCCAGCAGCTTATCCAGGGGACCATACAATGAG. The full variable domain, rest sourced from reference TRBV7-6 and TRBJ2-1, is GAGVSQSPRYKVTKRGQDVALRCDPISGHVSLYWYRQALGQGPEFLTYFNYEAQQDKSGLPNDRFSAERPEGSISTLTIQRTEQRDSAMYRCASSLSRGPYNEQFFGPGTRLTVL.

This clone was counted only a few times. The CDR3 is cut off 3 residues early in the read; its end comes from the germline J gene. J is TRBJ2-7 and V is TRBV2; TRBD1 might be the D (5 bases). Germline lookup yields CDR1 SNHLY and CDR2 FYNNEI. Trimming took off 11 bases at V and 5 bases at J, with 16 bases between the two ends. The CDR3 runs to 12 residues. Partial CDR3 DNA: TGTGCCGGAATCGAAGGGGCCCACGAG. This encodes CAGIEGAHE. The complete CDR3 sequence is CAGIEGAHEQYF.